This TCR beta chain was recorded in a study of early T cells in non-severe SARS-CoV-2 infection. Study-wide results and limits: There was a bias toward anti-spike CD8 responses in VDJdb matching, which missed private and CD4 specificities.

The protocol attached unique molecular identifiers to individual cDNA molecules. TCRdb fed the 5' RACE reads into MiXCR, producing one record per CDR3 protein. The data contain about 86,000 distinct CDR3 sequences, approximately 15% of them singletons. This clonotype has more than one count but fewer than ten. Antigen: not known. The CDR3 length is 15 residues. V was cut by 0 bases and J by 4 bases, with 9 bases left in between. Germline CDR1 is KGHSH and CDR2 is LQKENI. What was sequenced was whole blood. The rearrangement uses TRBV18 and TRBJ1-4; D unresolved. The clonotype originates from an adult who was a healthcare worker with PCR-confirmed SARS-CoV-2 infection or an uninfected control (not recorded which). The chain's CDR3 is CASSPPISHNEKLFF. CDR3 sequence (DNA): TGTGCCAGCTCACCACCGATAAGTCATAATGAAAAACTGTTTTTT.